This T cell receptor beta chain was documented in a study of blood T cell repertoires in COVID-19. At the level of the study: Sources were T cells, B-cell-depleted T cells, or PBMCs; the material itself was cDNA or gDNA.

Original data processing: Reference gene primers were amplified, and this amplification served to estimate nucleated cell counts. Libraries were prepared by immunoSEQ multiplex PCR; TCRdb keeps only in-frame clonotypes and omits some of them. The V and J calls and clone size are taken from that table; D and trimming were inferred from the DNA. The table has 190,000 or so clones, 81% seen once. CDR3 length equals 15 residues. CDR1 SGHRS and CDR2 YFSETQ come from the germline V gene. The V gene lost 4 bases and the J gene lost 6 bases, with 17 bases spanning the gap. This sequence joins TRBV5-1 and TRBJ2-1; D might be TRBD2 (5 bases). The source of this sequence is a middle-aged man who had recovered from COVID-19. The sequencing input was PBMCs or T cells enriched from blood (not recorded which). CDR3: CASSETAQAGNEQFF. In nucleotides, the CDR3 is TGCGCCAGCAGCGAAACCGCCCAGGCGGGCAATGAGCAGTTCTTC.